Each of the 27 T cell receptor beta chains below was sequenced from the same sample in a study of shared clonotypes between healthy human individuals. Repertoires were generated with immunoSEQ multiplex PCR, while TCRdb's copy carries only in-frame clones and drops some. The table shows hundreds of thousands of clones, with approximately 79% occurring only once. The source material was memory CD4+ T cells sorted from blood. Subset described: CD45RA-negative fraction. The source of these receptors is a woman aged 30 to 39 in good health.

On this clone: In the same sample, other DNA sequences code for this CDR3. V usage is TRBV2 and J usage is TRBJ1-2; D unresolved. This CDR3 is 11 amino acids long. Trimming removed 7 bases from V and 1 base from J, with 4 bases in between. Germline CDR1 and CDR2: SNHLY and FYNNEI. This chain's CDR3 is CASNGNYGYTF. The CDR3 coding sequence is TGTGCCAGCAATGGTAACTATGGCTACACCTTC.

J is TRBJ1-1 and V is TRBV28; D unclear. The CDR3 is 15 amino acids. The V end was cut by 3 bases, the J end by 5 bases, with 16 bases between. CDR1 and CDR2 (germline): MDHEN, SYDVKM. Here the CDR3 DNA reads TGTGCCAGCAGTTTGGGCAGCGCGTCGAAGACTGAAGCTTTCTTT. Its protein product is CASSLGSASKTEAFF. Full variable domain (rest looked up from reference TRBV28 and TRBJ1-1): DVKVTQSSRYLVKRTGEKVFLECVQDMDHENMFWYRQDPGLGLRLIYFSYDVKMKEKGDIPEGYSVSREKKERFSLILESASTNQTSMYLCASSLGSASKTEAFFGQGTRLTVV.

The rearrangement uses TRBV5-1 and TRBJ1-3; 7 nucleotides align to TRBD1. CDR3 length: 16 amino acids. V trimming: 2 bases; J trimming: 2 bases; junction bases outside the gene matches: 7. Germline V gene lookup returns CDR1 SGHRS and CDR2 YFSETQ. The CDR3 sequence is CASSLLDREAGNTIYF. The CDR3 DNA follows: TGCGCCAGCAGCTTACTAGACAGGGAGGCTGGAAACACCATATATTTT. The full variable domain, completed using reference TRBV5-1 and TRBJ1-3, is KAGVTQTPRYLIKTRGQQVTLSCSPISGHRSVSWYQQTPGQGLQFLFEYFSETQRNKGNFPGRFSGRQFSNSRSEMNVSTLELGDSALYLCASSLLDREAGNTIYFGEGSWLTVV.

V usage is TRBV5-1 and J usage is TRBJ2-5; maybe TRBD1 (6 bases). V gave up 5 bases and J gave up 3 bases, with 11 bases separating them. The CDR3 covers 13 residues. Germline V CDR1 and CDR2: SGHRS, YFSETQ. The DNA of the CDR3 is TGCGCCAGCAGATGGCCAGGGGAAGAGACCCAGTACTTC. It is translated as CASRWPGEETQYF.

The rearrangement uses TRBV14 and TRBJ2-1; 8 bases fit TRBD2. This CDR3 has 19 amino acids. The germline V gene encodes CDR1 SGHDN and CDR2 FVKESK. The V and J ends lost 4 bases and 1 base, in that order; junction bases with no gene match: 15. CDR3 region: CASSPRTRLAIVSYNEQFF. The CDR3 nucleotides read TGTGCCAGCAGCCCCCGGACGCGACTAGCGATTGTTTCCTACAATGAGCAGTTCTTC.

This clone was seen more than once but under ten times. Other DNA sequences in the same sample also yield this CDR3. This rearrangement joins TRBV5-1 to TRBJ1-5; D gene unclear. Per the germline V gene, CDR1 is SGHRS and CDR2 is YFSETQ. This CDR3 has 15 residues. Trimming took off 1 base at V and 0 bases at J, with 8 bases between the two ends. CDR3 DNA sequence: TGCGCCAGCAGCTTGACCGGAGATAGCAATCAGCCCCAGCATTTT. Protein sequence: CASSLTGDSNQPQHF. Full variable domain (outside the CDR3, taken from reference TRBV5-1 and TRBJ1-5): KAGVTQTPRYLIKTRGQQVTLSCSPISGHRSVSWYQQTPGQGLQFLFEYFSETQRNKGNFPGRFSGRQFSNSRSEMNVSTLELGDSALYLCASSLTGDSNQPQHFGDGTRLSIL.

This clone was seen a single time. The V and J genes are TRBV2 and TRBJ2-7; D is possibly TRBD1 (5 bases). Between the trimmed V and J ends, which lost 6 bases and 3 bases, there was a span of 12 bases. Germline V gene data show CDR1 as SNHLY and CDR2 as FYNNEI. This CDR3 contains 13 residues. The CDR3 sequence: CASRIGALYEQYF. As DNA, the CDR3 is TGTGCCAGCAGGATAGGGGCTCTCTACGAGCAGTACTTC.

This rearrangement joins TRBV7-9 to TRBJ2-7; 7 bases agree with TRBD2. Germline CDR1 reads SEHNR; CDR2 reads FQNEAQ (reference sequence). Unmatched junction bases numbered 11, after V lost 4 bases and J lost 5 bases. The CDR3 length is 15 residues. In DNA form, the CDR3 reads TGTGCCAGCAGCTCCCTGGGACTATTGGTTCACGAGCAGTACTTC. This sequence encodes CASSSLGLLVHEQYF.

V is TRBV4-1 and J is TRBJ2-7; 9 bases line up with TRBD1. The ends lost 1 base at V and 2 bases at J; junction bases unmatched: 6. Germline assignment: CDR1 MGHRA and CDR2 YSYEKL. This CDR3 has 16 residues. CDR3 region: CASSQGTGALTYEQYF. The CDR3 DNA follows: TGCGCCAGCAGCCAAGGGACAGGGGCCCTAACCTACGAGCAGTACTTC.

V usage is TRBV19 and J usage is TRBJ1-5; 7 bases are shared with TRBD1. CDR3 size: 17 residues. Looked up from germline, CDR1 is LNHDA and CDR2 is SQIVND (reference sequence). V lost 10 bases, J lost 0 bases, and 15 bases stayed unmatched. The CDR3 DNA reads as TGTGCCACCGAGACAGGGCCCCGAGGTGCTAGCAATCAGCCCCAGCATTTT. Protein product: CATETGPRGASNQPQHF. Filled out from reference TRBV19 and TRBJ1-5, the complete variable domain reads DGGITQSPKYLFRKEGQNVTLSCEQNLNHDAMYWYRQDPGQGLRLIYYSQIVNDFQKGDIAEGYSVSREKKESFPLTVTSAQKNPTAFYLCATETGPRGASNQPQHFGDGTRLSIL.

This clone occurred a few times. The V and J genes are TRBV18 and TRBJ2-7, with 7 bases identical to TRBD2. V was pared by 1 base and J by 3 bases, with 3 bases of the junction left unmatched. Germline V lookup: CDR1 KGHSH, CDR2 LQKENI. This CDR3 has 14 amino acids. CDR3 in DNA: TGTGCCAGCTCACCACGTTCGGGGGGCTACGAGCAGTACTTC. This translates into CASSPRSGGYEQYF.

This chain uses TRBV30 with TRBJ2-1; D may be TRBD2 (6 bases). The CDR3 runs to 16 residues. Trimming cost V 0 bases and J 0 bases, with 12 bases left between them. Germline V lookup: CDR1 GTSNPN, CDR2 SVGIG (reference sequence). The CDR3 is CAWSVGSDPSYNEQFF. The DNA of the CDR3 is TGTGCCTGGAGTGTCGGGAGCGATCCCTCCTACAATGAGCAGTTCTTC.

The chain links TRBV6-1 to TRBJ1-2; D gene ambiguous. The CDR3 loop spans 13 amino acids. The V end lost 2 bases, the J end lost 6 bases, and 10 bases lay between the germline ends. The germline V gene has CDR1 MNHNS and CDR2 SASEGT. CDR3 loop: CASSEFPDHGYTF. The CDR3 coding sequence is TGTGCCAGCAGTGAATTCCCGGACCATGGCTACACCTTC.

This chain connects TRBV7-2 to TRBJ1-2; tentative D call: TRBD1 (5 bases). CDR3 size: 14 residues. Germline CDR1 is SGHTA and CDR2 is FQGNSA. Deletions cut 4 bases from V and 0 bases from J, with 9 bases between. The CDR3 coding sequence is TGTGCCAGCAGCTCCGGGGCTGCTAACTATGGCTACACCTTC. Protein sequence: CASSSGAANYGYTF. Full variable domain (outside the CDR3, taken from reference TRBV7-2 and TRBJ1-2): GAGVSQSPSNKVTEKGKDVELRCDPISGHTALYWYRQSLGQGLEFLIYFQGNSAPDKSGLPSDRFSAERTGGSVSTLTIQRTQQEDSAVYLCASSSGAANYGYTFGSGTRLTVV.

J is TRBJ1-1 and V is TRBV2; D uncertain. The CDR3 length is 13 residues. The V end lost 2 bases, the J end lost 6 bases, and 10 bases lay between the germline ends. Germline CDR1 is SNHLY and CDR2 is FYNNEI. Here the CDR3 DNA reads TGTGCCAGCAGTGAAATAGGGAGGGCTGAAGCTTTCTTT. Translation gives CASSEIGRAEAFF.

CDR3 bases: TGTGCCAGCAGTTTATTGGGACTCATCTCTGGGGCCAACGTCCTGACTTTC. Translation gives CASSLLGLISGANVLTF. This chain links TRBV27 with TRBJ2-6; a weak D match, TRBD2 (6 bases). The germline V gene encodes CDR1 MNHEY and CDR2 SMNVEV (reference sequence). V lost 1 base and J 0 bases, leaving 10 bases between the germline ends. This CDR3 region has 17 residues. Using reference TRBV27 and TRBJ2-6 for the parts outside the CDR3, the full variable domain is EAQVTQNPRYLITVTGKKLTVTCSQNMNHEYMSWYRQDPGLGLRQIYYSMNVEVTDKGDVPEGYKVSRKEKRNFPLILESPSPNQTSLYFCASSLLGLISGANVLTFGAGSRLTVL.

The chain joins TRBV5-6 to TRBJ2-5, with D possibly being TRBD2 (7 bases). The CDR3 consists of 15 residues. V was cut by 4 bases and J by 4 bases, with 17 bases left in between. Germline assignment: CDR1 SGHDT and CDR2 YYEEEE. In nucleotides, the CDR3 is TGTGCCAGCAGCACGTCGGGGGGCAGTCGAGAGACCCAGTACTTC. This gives the protein CASSTSGGSRETQYF.

Concerning this clone: Other DNA sequences in the sample encode the same CDR3. This chain uses TRBV2 with TRBJ1-1; D remains unclear. With 4 bases removed from V and 7 bases from J, the gap between germline ends came to 10 bases. The CDR3 consists of 12 residues. The germline CDR1 and CDR2 sequences are SNHLY and FYNNEI. CDR3 residues: CASSVSGSEAFF. The DNA of the CDR3 is TGTGCCAGCAGTGTGTCGGGGAGTGAAGCTTTCTTT.

The genes are TRBV30 and TRBJ2-5; 7 nucleotides agree with TRBD2. Germline lookup yields CDR1 GTSNPN and CDR2 SVGIG (reference sequence). With 0 bases clipped from V and 3 bases from J, the junction kept 4 bases outside the gene matches. The CDR3 loop spans 14 amino acids. For the CDR3, the DNA is TGTGCCTGGAGTGTTACGGCGGGAGAAGAGACCCAGTACTTC. Translation: CAWSVTAGEETQYF.

This chain links TRBV19 with TRBJ2-6; possible D gene TRBD1, 5 bases. Deletions cut 6 bases from V and 0 bases from J, with 9 bases between. Germline CDR1 is LNHDA and CDR2 is SQIVND (reference sequence). The CDR3 length is 15 residues. The CDR3 DNA is TGTGCCAGTAGCCTAGACAGCTCTGGGGCCAACGTCCTGACTTTC. It codes for CASSLDSSGANVLTF. Supplemented by reference TRBV19 and TRBJ2-6, the full variable domain reads DGGITQSPKYLFRKEGQNVTLSCEQNLNHDAMYWYRQDPGQGLRLIYYSQIVNDFQKGDIAEGYSVSREKKESFPLTVTSAQKNPTAFYLCASSLDSSGANVLTFGAGSRLTVL.

The chain carries TRBV5-1 and TRBJ2-1; D is perhaps TRBD1 (6 bases). This CDR3 region has 13 residues. Germline V CDR1 and CDR2: SGHRS, YFSETQ. Between the trimmed V and J ends, which lost 7 bases and 0 bases, there was a span of 8 bases. The CDR3 nucleotides are TGCGCCAGCGGGACAAACTCCTACAATGAGCAGTTCTTC. The encoded protein is CASGTNSYNEQFF.

The V and J genes are TRBV6-1 and TRBJ2-5; TRBD2 matches at 12 bases. V lost 5 bases and J lost 5; bases outside the gene matches: 6. This CDR3 has 15 amino acids. The germline V gene has CDR1 MNHNS and CDR2 SASEGT. CDR3 bases: TGTGCCAGCAGTACCGGACTAGCGGGGACTGAGACCCAGTACTTC. It translates to CASSTGLAGTETQYF.

The genes are TRBV7-2 and TRBJ2-7, with a possible D match to TRBD1 (6 bases). Germline V gives CDR1 SGHTA, CDR2 FQGNSA. CDR3 length: 15 residues. Trimming removed 2 bases from V and 4 bases from J, with 15 bases in between. The CDR3, as DNA: TGTGCCAGCAGCTTAAGGGGGAGACAGAATTACGAGCAGTACTTC. Its translation is CASSLRGRQNYEQYF.

This sequence joins TRBV2 and TRBJ1-2, with a tentative D call TRBD1 (5 bases). Per the germline V gene, CDR1 is SNHLY and CDR2 is FYNNEI. V was cut by 0 bases and J by 12 bases, with 14 bases left in between. CDR3 size: 13 residues. CDR3 amino acids: CASSEAAGVRDTF. The CDR3 DNA follows: TGTGCCAGCAGTGAAGCCGCGGGGGTTCGAGACACCTTC.

The chain has TRBV7-2 and TRBJ1-2; D is undetermined. V was shortened by 5 bases and J by 1 base, with 11 bases between the two germline ends. The CDR3 consists of 14 residues. The V gene's germline CDR1 is SGHTA and CDR2 FQGNSA. CDR3 sequence: CASSPSTVNYGYTF. The CDR3 region has the DNA TGTGCCAGCAGCCCCTCGACTGTTAACTATGGCTACACCTTC.

J is TRBJ1-2 and V is TRBV19; a possible D gene is TRBD1 (5 bases). There are 16 residues in the CDR3. Germline CDR1 and CDR2: LNHDA and SQIVND (reference sequence). V lost 5 bases to trimming and J lost 6 bases, with 22 bases between them. The CDR3 DNA reads as TGTGCCAGTAGTCCCCGGACAAGTTTCCTCTATCATGGCTACACCTTC. Translated, it gives CASSPRTSFLYHGYTF.

This sequence joins TRBV28 and TRBJ1-2; 10 bases line up with TRBD1. Germline V gene sequence: CDR1 MDHEN, CDR2 SYDVKM. Trimming cost V 6 bases and J 7 bases; bases outside gene matches: 11. This CDR3 is 15 amino acids long. The DNA for the CDR3 is TGTGCCAGCAGCCGCCCGGGACAGGGGTTCGGTGGCTACACCTTC. Its protein product is CASSRPGQGFGGYTF.